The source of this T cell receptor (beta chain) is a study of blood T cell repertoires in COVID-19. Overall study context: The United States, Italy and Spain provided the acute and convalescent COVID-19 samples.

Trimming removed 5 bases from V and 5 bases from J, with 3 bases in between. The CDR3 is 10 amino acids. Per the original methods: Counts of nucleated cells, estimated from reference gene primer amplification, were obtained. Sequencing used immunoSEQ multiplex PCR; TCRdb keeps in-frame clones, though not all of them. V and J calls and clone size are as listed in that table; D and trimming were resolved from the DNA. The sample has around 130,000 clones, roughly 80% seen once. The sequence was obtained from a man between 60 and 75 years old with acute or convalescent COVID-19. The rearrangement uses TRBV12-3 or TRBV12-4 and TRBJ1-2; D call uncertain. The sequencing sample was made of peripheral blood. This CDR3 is CASSLYGYTF. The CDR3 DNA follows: TGTGCCAGCAGTCTTTATGGCTACACCTTC.